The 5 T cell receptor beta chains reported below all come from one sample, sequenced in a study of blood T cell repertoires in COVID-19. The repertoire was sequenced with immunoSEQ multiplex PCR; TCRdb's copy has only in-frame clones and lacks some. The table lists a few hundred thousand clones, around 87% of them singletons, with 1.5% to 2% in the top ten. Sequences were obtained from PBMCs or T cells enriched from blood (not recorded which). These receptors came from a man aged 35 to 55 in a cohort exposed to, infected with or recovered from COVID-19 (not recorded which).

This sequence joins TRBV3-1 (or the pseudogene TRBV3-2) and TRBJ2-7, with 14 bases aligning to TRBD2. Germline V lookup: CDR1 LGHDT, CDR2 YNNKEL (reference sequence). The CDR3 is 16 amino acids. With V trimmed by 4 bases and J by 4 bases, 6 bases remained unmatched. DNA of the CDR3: TGTGCCAGCAGCCGGTATGGGACTAGCGGGAGTTACGAGCAGTACTTC. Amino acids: CASSRYGTSGSYEQYF.

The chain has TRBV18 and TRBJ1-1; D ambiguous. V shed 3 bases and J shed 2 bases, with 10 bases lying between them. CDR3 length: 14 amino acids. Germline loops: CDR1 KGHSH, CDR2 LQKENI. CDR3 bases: TGTGCCAGCTCACCTCGGGGTGCTAACACTGAAGCTTTCTTT. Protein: CASSPRGANTEAFF. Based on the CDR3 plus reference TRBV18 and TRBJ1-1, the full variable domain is NAGVMQNPRHLVRRRGQEARLRCSPMKGHSHVYWYRQLPEEGLKFMVYLQKENIIDESGMPKERFSAEFPKEGPSILRIQQVVRGDSAAYFCASSPRGANTEAFFGQGTRLTVV.

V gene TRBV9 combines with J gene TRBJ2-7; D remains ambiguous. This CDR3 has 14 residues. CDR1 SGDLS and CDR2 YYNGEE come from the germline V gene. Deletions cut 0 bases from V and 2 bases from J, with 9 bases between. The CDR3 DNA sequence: TGTGCCAGCAGCGTAGATGCGGATCCCTACGAGCAGTACTTC. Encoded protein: CASSVDADPYEQYF. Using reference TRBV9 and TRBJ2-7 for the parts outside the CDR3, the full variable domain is DSGVTQTPKHLITATGQRVTLRCSPRSGDLSVYWYQQSLDQGLQFLIQYYNGEERAKGNILERFSAQQFPDLHSELNLSSLELGDSALYFCASSVDADPYEQYFGPGTRLTVT.

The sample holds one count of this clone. CDR3 nucleotides: TGTGCCAGCAGTTTGGAAGCGGGAGACACCTACGAGCAGTACTTC. It translates to CASSLEAGDTYEQYF. V gene TRBV27 combines with J gene TRBJ2-7, with 8 bases lining up with TRBD2. Germline trimming cut 3 bases from V and 2 bases from J; bases unmatched to any gene: 6. Germline CDR1 reads MNHEY; CDR2 reads SMNVEV (reference sequence). The CDR3 has 15 amino acids.

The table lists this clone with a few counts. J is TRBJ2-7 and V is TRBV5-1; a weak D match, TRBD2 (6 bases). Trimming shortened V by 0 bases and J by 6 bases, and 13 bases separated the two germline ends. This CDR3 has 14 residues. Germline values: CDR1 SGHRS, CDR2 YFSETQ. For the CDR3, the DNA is TGCGCCAGCAGCTTGGCACCCACGGGGGTCGAGCAGTACTTC. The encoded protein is CASSLAPTGVEQYF.